This TCR beta chain was identified in a study of control samples from healthy donors and cancer patients. The CDR3 loop spans 14 amino acids. CDR1 and CDR2 from the germline V gene are SGHRS and YFSETQ. Germline trimming cut 3 bases from V and 8 bases from J; bases unmatched to any gene: 9. Some clones are missing from TCRdb's copy, which holds only in-frame ones; the method was immunoSEQ multiplex PCR. The repertoire holds roughly 80,000 clones, with roughly 90% as singletons. This clonotype was obtained from a man aged 50-60 years in good health. Sequenced sample: blood. This chain links TRBV5-1 with TRBJ1-2; 8 nucleotides line up with TRBD1. This CDR3 is CASSSGGTGRGYTF. The CDR3 region has the DNA TGCGCCAGCAGCTCGGGCGGGACAGGTCGGGGCTACACCTTC.